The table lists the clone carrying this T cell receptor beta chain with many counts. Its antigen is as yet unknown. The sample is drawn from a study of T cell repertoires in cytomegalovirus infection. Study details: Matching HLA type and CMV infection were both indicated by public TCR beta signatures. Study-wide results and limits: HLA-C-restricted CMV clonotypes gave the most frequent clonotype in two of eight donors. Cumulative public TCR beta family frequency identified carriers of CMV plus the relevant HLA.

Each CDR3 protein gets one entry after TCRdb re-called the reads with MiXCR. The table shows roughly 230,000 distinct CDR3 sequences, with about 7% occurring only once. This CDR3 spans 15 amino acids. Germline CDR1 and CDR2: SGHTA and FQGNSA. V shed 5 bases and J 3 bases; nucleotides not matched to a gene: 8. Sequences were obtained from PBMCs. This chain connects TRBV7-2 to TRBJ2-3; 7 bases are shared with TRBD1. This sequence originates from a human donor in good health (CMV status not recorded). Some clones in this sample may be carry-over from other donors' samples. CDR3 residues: CASSRDSGSTDTQYF. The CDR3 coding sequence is TGTGCCAGCAGCCGGGACAGCGGCTCTACAGATACGCAGTATTTT.